These 26 T cell receptor beta chains originate from one sample sequenced in a study of T cell responses to AZD1222 COVID-19 vaccine. The assay was immunoSEQ multiplex PCR, and TCRdb's table has in-frame clones only and misses some. The sample records around 88,000 clones, about 86% being singletons. The sequenced sample was peripheral blood, obtained on day 0 of MenACWY control vaccination. The receptors shown here come from an adult in good health.

The chain carries TRBV5-1 and TRBJ2-5; TRBD2 matches at 8 bases. V was clipped by 0 bases and J by 1 base; unmatched bases: 8. CDR1 and CDR2 from the germline V gene are SGHRS and YFSETQ. This CDR3 contains 17 residues. The CDR3 protein is CASSLAPLAVAQETQYF. CDR3 nucleotides: TGCGCCAGCAGCTTGGCCCCACTAGCGGTTGCCCAAGAGACCCAGTACTTC.

The gene calls are TRBV12-5 and TRBJ1-6; TRBD1 might be the D (6 bases). V lost 1 base to trimming and J lost 9 bases, with 10 bases between them. The germline gives CDR1 LGHNT, CDR2 FRNRAP. The CDR3 covers 14 residues. As DNA, the CDR3 is TGTGCTAGTGGTTTGGGCGAGGGGGTTTCACCCCTCCACTTT. This codes for CASGLGEGVSPLHF.

This clone was seen once. The gene calls are TRBV19 and TRBJ1-1; 9 positions match TRBD1. In germline, CDR1 is LNHDA, CDR2 SQIVND (reference sequence). Losses at the gene ends were 5 bases for V and 1 base for J; bases not matched to a gene: 8. The CDR3 spans 16 residues. DNA of the CDR3: TGTGCCAGTAGTCCCCCGGGACAGGGAACGAACACTGAAGCTTTCTTT. Translated, it gives CASSPPGQGTNTEAFF.

This clone was seen a few times. This rearrangement joins TRBV14 to TRBJ2-2, with a weak D call TRBD2 (6 bases). The V gene's germline CDR1 is SGHDN and CDR2 FVKESK. The V end lost 1 base, the J end lost 3 bases, and 9 bases lay between the germline ends. This CDR3 has 15 amino acids. The chain's CDR3 is CASSQAGEDTGELFF. The CDR3 DNA sequence: TGTGCCAGCAGCCAAGCGGGAGAGGACACCGGGGAGCTGTTTTTT. The full variable domain, rest sourced from reference TRBV14 and TRBJ2-2, is EAGVTQFPSHSVIEKGQTVTLRCDPISGHDNLYWYRRVMGKEIKFLLHFVKESKQDESGMPNNRFLAERTGGTYSTLKVQPAELEDSGVYFCASSQAGEDTGELFFGEGSRLTVL.

The chain carries TRBV6-5 and TRBJ1-2; no definite D call. The CDR3 is 15 residues long. V gave up 6 bases and J gave up 8 bases, with 22 bases separating them. Germline V CDR1 and CDR2: MNHEY, SVGAGI. The DNA for the CDR3 is TGTGCCAGCAGAAGCCCCGGTGGCGGCGCAATAGGCTACACCTTC. This gives the protein CASRSPGGGAIGYTF.

CDR3 residues: CASSLDRFANTGELFF. CDR3 nucleotides: TGTGCCAGCAGCTTAGACAGGTTCGCGAACACCGGGGAGCTGTTTTTT. This rearrangement joins TRBV11-1 to TRBJ2-2; weak D call: TRBD1 (5 bases). The CDR3 is 16 residues long. Trimming stripped 1 base from V and 0 bases from J, with 9 bases between. The germline CDR1 and CDR2 sequences are SGHAT and FQDESV (reference sequence).

The DNA of the CDR3 is TGCAGCGTTGTCCAGGGGGCCCACTATGGCTACACCTTC. Its protein is CSVVQGAHYGYTF. The rearrangement links TRBV29-1 to TRBJ1-2; 8 bases fit TRBD1. Germline CDR1 SQVTM, CDR2 ANQGSEA. The CDR3 consists of 13 residues. With 4 bases clipped from V and 3 bases from J, the junction kept 4 bases outside the gene matches. The entire variable domain, with the rest obtained from reference TRBV29-1 and TRBJ1-2, is as follows: SAVISQKPSRDICQRGTSLTIQCQVDSQVTMMFWYRQQPGQSLTLIATANQGSEATYESGFVIDKFPISRPNLTFSTLTVSNMSPEDSSIYLCSVVQGAHYGYTFGSGTRLTVV.

The V gene is TRBV7-8, the J gene TRBJ1-5, with D possibly TRBD1 on 5 matching bases. V lost 2 bases and J lost 4, with 9 bases in between. CDR1 is SGHVS, CDR2 FQNEAQ, per germline. The CDR3 length is 14 residues. CDR3 residues: CASSLSRTNQPQHF. Here the CDR3 DNA reads TGTGCCAGCAGCTTAAGCCGGACAAATCAGCCCCAGCATTTT.

J is TRBJ1-6 and V is TRBV5-1; 8 bases align to TRBD1. Germline V gives CDR1 SGHRS, CDR2 YFSETQ. The CDR3 has 14 amino acids. Trimming removed 4 bases from V and 7 bases from J; junction bases left unmatched: 4. The CDR3 DNA reads TGCGCCAGCAGCGTGACAGGGGACAATTCACCCCTCCACTTT. The encoded protein is CASSVTGDNSPLHF.

The chain recombines TRBV3-1 (or the pseudogene TRBV3-2) with TRBJ1-6; possible D gene TRBD1, 5 bases. The germline CDR1 and CDR2 sequences are LGHDT and YNNKEL (reference sequence). The length of the CDR3 is 15 residues. Trimming pared 1 base from V and 9 bases from J, leaving 13 bases between. The CDR3 loop reads CASSQVGGLVSPLHF. The CDR3 nucleotides are TGTGCCAGCAGCCAAGTCGGGGGGTTAGTTTCACCCCTCCACTTT.

The chain combines TRBV21-1 with TRBJ1-4. TRBV21-1 is a recognized pseudogene. The CDR3 length is 13 residues. CDR3 sequence reads: CASSPNCPEKLFF. The CDR3 DNA follows: TGTGCCAGCAGCCCCAACTGCCCCGAAAAACTGTTTTTT.

The chain recombines TRBV24-1 with TRBJ1-1; the D gene is possibly TRBD1 (5 bases). The CDR3 is 13 residues long. Germline-derived CDR1 and CDR2 are KGHDR and SFDVKD. Trimming stripped 9 bases from V and 2 bases from J, with 12 bases between. This chain's CDR3 is CATSQGFNTEAFF. CDR3 nucleotide sequence: TGTGCCACCTCCCAGGGATTTAACACTGAAGCTTTCTTT.

This clone was seen once. The genes are TRBV5-1 and TRBJ2-1; possible D gene TRBD2, 6 bases. The V gene's germline CDR1 is SGHRS and CDR2 YFSETQ. Deletions cut 4 bases from V and 5 bases from J, with 19 bases between. The CDR3 has 16 residues. The CDR3 is CASSRQSAGLNNEQFF. The CDR3 nucleotides are TGCGCCAGCAGCAGACAGTCCGCGGGGTTAAACAATGAGCAGTTCTTC.

The J gene is TRBJ2-2, the V gene TRBV7-2; D not certain. The ends were cut back, 6 bases at V and 8 bases at J, with 10 bases in the middle. The CDR3 consists of 12 residues. Germline CDR1 reads SGHTA; CDR2 reads FQGNSA. The CDR3 spells CASSLSLGELFF. The CDR3 nucleotides are TGTGCCAGCAGTCTGTCCCTTGGGGAGCTGTTTTTT.

V gene TRBV7-9 combines with J gene TRBJ1-1; D is ambiguous. In germline, CDR1 is SEHNR, CDR2 FQNEAQ (reference sequence). The CDR3 extends over 15 amino acids. The V and J ends lost 5 bases and 1 base respectively, with 14 bases between them. CDR3 DNA: TGTGCCAGCAGCCCAACGGAGCTCTGGAACACTGAAGCTTTCTTT. Protein: CASSPTELWNTEAFF.

The CDR3 loop is CASRDRGLGEQYF. The CDR3 DNA reads TGTGCCAGCAGGGACAGGGGGCTAGGCGAGCAGTACTTC. The chain links TRBV2 to TRBJ2-7; 11 positions match TRBD1. The germline gives CDR1 SNHLY, CDR2 FYNNEI. CDR3 length: 13 amino acids. The V and J ends lost 6 bases and 6 bases, in that order; junction bases with no gene match: 4.

In its sample, this clone was seen once. The J gene is TRBJ2-3, the V gene TRBV18, with 12 bases identical to TRBD1. This CDR3 is built from 15 residues. The junction had 6 bases not matched to a gene; V was cut back by 6 bases and J by 5 bases. Germline V gene sequence: CDR1 KGHSH, CDR2 LQKENI. This chain's CDR3 is CASSSGQGARDTQYF. The CDR3 DNA reads TGTGCCAGCTCGTCGGGACAGGGGGCTAGAGATACGCAGTATTTT.

V usage is TRBV2 and J usage is TRBJ1-4; 12 nucleotides match TRBD1. CDR1 is SNHLY and CDR2 is FYNNEI in the germline V gene. Germline trimming cut 9 bases from V and 8 bases from J; bases unmatched to any gene: 16. The CDR3 sequence is 17 residues long. CDR3 protein: CASHHAGTGGRREKLFF. The CDR3 nucleotides are TGTGCCAGTCACCACGCCGGGACAGGGGGCCGTAGAGAAAAACTGTTTTTT.

This sequence joins TRBV28 and TRBJ1-3; D ambiguous. The germline CDR1 and CDR2 sequences are MDHEN and SYDVKM. This CDR3 is 16 amino acids long. The V gene lost 3 bases and the J gene lost 1 base, with 13 bases spanning the gap. The CDR3 protein is CASSFLAGSSGNTIYF. The CDR3 nucleotides read TGTGCCAGCAGTTTTTTGGCCGGCTCTTCTGGAAACACCATATATTTT.

The chain uses TRBV7-8 and TRBJ1-2; possible D gene TRBD1, 6 bases. Looked up from germline, CDR1 is SGHVS and CDR2 is FQNEAQ. The CDR3 extends over 15 amino acids. V lost 2 bases to trimming and J lost 0 bases, with 10 bases between them. The CDR3 loop is CASSLPGEANYGYTF. In DNA form, the CDR3 reads TGTGCCAGCAGCTTACCAGGGGAAGCTAACTATGGCTACACCTTC.

CDR3 sequence reads: CASSQAWAANYGYTF. In DNA, the CDR3 is TGTGCCAGCAGCCAAGCCTGGGCGGCGAACTATGGCTACACCTTC. The chain links TRBV4-2 to TRBJ1-2; D ambiguous. Germline values: CDR1 LGHNA, CDR2 YNFKEQ. V lost 1 base and J 2 bases, leaving 11 bases between the germline ends. This CDR3 has 15 residues.

The J gene is TRBJ2-3, the V gene TRBV28; TRBD1 might be the D (6 bases). V lost 2 bases to trimming and J lost 2 bases, with 14 bases between them. The germline V gene has CDR1 MDHEN and CDR2 SYDVKM. The CDR3 spans 16 residues. CDR3 sequence reads: CASSLRQGIFTDTQYF. The CDR3 DNA sequence: TGTGCCAGCAGTTTAAGGCAGGGGATATTCACAGATACGCAGTATTTT. Combining the CDR3 with reference TRBV28 and TRBJ2-3 gives the whole variable domain DVKVTQSSRYLVKRTGEKVFLECVQDMDHENMFWYRQDPGLGLRLIYFSYDVKMKEKGDIPEGYSVSREKKERFSLILESASTNQTSMYLCASSLRQGIFTDTQYFGPGTRLTVL.

V gene TRBV15 combines with J gene TRBJ2-3; 7 bases align to TRBD2. Germline CDR1 is LNHNV and CDR2 is YYDKDF (reference sequence). V gave up 0 bases and J gave up 4 bases; unmatched junction bases: 7. The CDR3 is made up of 16 amino acids. The CDR3 reads CATSRDERGRSDTQYF. The CDR3 DNA is TGTGCCACCAGCAGAGATGAGCGGGGTAGATCAGATACGCAGTATTTT.

The chain uses TRBV18 and TRBJ1-4; no reliable D call. From germline, CDR1 is KGHSH and CDR2 LQKENI. V shed 8 bases and J shed 4 bases, with 14 bases lying between them. CDR3 length: 14 residues. The CDR3 loop reads CASGEGQDNEKLFF. The CDR3 nucleotides read TGTGCCAGCGGGGAAGGGCAGGATAATGAAAAACTGTTTTTT.

The chain combines TRBV29-1 with TRBJ1-2, with TRBD1 as a possible D gene (6 bases). Per germline, CDR1 SQVTM and CDR2 ANQGSEA. Between the trimmed V and J ends, which lost 4 bases and 1 base, there was a span of 10 bases. The CDR3 length is 13 residues. The CDR3 DNA reads TGCAGCGTTGTTGACAGGCATAACTATGGCTACACCTTC. Translating it yields CSVVDRHNYGYTF.

This chain joins TRBV18 and TRBJ2-7; 8 bases line up with TRBD1. CDR3 size: 14 residues. Germline-derived CDR1 and CDR2 are KGHSH and LQKENI. J was trimmed by 2 bases and V by 3 bases; bases with no gene match: 3. The CDR3 reads CASSPWTGTYEQYF. The DNA of the CDR3 is TGTGCCAGCTCACCCTGGACAGGGACCTACGAGCAGTACTTC.